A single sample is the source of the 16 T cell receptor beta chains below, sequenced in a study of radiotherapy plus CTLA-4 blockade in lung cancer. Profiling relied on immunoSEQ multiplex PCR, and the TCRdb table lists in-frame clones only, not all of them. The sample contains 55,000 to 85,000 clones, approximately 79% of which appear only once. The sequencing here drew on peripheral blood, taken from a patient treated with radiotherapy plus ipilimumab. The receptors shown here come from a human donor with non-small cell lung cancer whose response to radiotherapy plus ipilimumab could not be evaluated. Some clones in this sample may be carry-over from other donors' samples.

CDR3 bases: TGTGCCAGCAGCTTGCGGGGTACTGAAGCTTTCTTT. This gives the protein CASSLRGTEAFF. This chain connects TRBV5-4 to TRBJ1-1; no definite D call. The CDR3 spans 12 residues. Germline lookup yields CDR1 SGHNT and CDR2 YYREEE (reference sequence). The germline V and J ends were trimmed by 1 base and 5 bases, with 6 bases remaining between them.

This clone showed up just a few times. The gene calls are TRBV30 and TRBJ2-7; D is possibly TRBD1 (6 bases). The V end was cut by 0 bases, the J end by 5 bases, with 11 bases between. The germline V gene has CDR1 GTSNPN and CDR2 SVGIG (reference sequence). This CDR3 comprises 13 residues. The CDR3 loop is CAWSVPGVHEQYF. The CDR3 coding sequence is TGTGCCTGGAGTGTACCAGGGGTCCACGAGCAGTACTTC.

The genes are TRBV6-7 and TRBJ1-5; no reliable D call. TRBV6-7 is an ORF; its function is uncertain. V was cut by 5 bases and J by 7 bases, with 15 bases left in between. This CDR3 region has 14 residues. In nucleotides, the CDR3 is TGTGCCAGCAGTAAAGACAATGAACAACAGCCCCAGCATTTT. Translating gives CASSKDNEQQPQHF.

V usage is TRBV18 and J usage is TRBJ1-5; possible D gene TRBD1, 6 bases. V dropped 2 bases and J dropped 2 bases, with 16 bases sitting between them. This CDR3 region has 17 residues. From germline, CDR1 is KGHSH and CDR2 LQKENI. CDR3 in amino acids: CASSPSPSGVGNQPQHF. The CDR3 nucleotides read TGTGCCAGCTCACCATCCCCATCAGGGGTGGGCAATCAGCCCCAGCATTTT.

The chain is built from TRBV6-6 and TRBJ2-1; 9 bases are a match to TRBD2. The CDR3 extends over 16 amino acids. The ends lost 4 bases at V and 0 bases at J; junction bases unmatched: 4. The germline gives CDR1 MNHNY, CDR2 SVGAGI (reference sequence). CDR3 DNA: TGTGCCAGCAGTTCAACGACTAGCGGCTCCTACAATGAGCAGTTCTTC. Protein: CASSSTTSGSYNEQFF.

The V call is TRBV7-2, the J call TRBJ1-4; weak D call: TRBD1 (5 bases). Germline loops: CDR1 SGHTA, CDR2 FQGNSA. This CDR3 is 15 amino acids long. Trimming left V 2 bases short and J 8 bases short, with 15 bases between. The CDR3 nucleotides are TGTGCCAGCAGCTTACACGGGGGTTTGAAGGAAAAACTGTTTTTT. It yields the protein CASSLHGGLKEKLFF.

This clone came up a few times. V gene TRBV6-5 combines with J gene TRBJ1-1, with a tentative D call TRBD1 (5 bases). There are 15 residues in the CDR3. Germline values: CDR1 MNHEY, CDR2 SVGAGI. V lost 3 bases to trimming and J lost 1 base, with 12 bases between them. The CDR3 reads CASSYGGGRNTEAFF. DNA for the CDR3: TGTGCCAGCAGTTATGGGGGAGGGCGGAACACTGAAGCTTTCTTT.

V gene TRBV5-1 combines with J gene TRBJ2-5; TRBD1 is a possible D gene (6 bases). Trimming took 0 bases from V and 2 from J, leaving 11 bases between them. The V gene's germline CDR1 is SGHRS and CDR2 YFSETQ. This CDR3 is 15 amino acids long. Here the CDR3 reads CASSLAHGQQETQYF. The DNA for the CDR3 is TGCGCCAGCAGCTTGGCCCACGGACAGCAAGAGACCCAGTACTTC.

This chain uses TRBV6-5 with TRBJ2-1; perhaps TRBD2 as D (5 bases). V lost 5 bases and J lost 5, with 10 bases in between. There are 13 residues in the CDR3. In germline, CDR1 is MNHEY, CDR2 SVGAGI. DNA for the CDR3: TGTGCCAGCAGTGCCAACGGGGACAATGAGCAGTTCTTC. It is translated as CASSANGDNEQFF.

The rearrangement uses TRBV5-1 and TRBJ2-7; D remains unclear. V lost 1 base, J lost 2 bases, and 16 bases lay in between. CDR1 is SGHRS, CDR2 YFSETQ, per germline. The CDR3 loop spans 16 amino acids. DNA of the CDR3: TGCGCCAGCAGCTTGTCCCGTCTGCCGACTCCCTACGAGCAGTACTTC. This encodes CASSLSRLPTPYEQYF.

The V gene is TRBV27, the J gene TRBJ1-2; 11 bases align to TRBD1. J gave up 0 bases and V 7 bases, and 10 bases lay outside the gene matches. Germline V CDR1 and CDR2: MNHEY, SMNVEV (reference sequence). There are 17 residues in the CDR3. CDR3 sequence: CASTPLDRGRSNYGYTF. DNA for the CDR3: TGTGCCAGCACCCCTCTGGACAGGGGGCGATCTAACTATGGCTACACCTTC.

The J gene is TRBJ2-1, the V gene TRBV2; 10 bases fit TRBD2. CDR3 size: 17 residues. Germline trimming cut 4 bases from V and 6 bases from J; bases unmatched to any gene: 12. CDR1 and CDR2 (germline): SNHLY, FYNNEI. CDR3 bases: TGTGCCAGCAGTGCTCAACCCGGGACTAGCGCTGCCAATGAGCAGTTCTTC. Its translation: CASSAQPGTSAANEQFF.

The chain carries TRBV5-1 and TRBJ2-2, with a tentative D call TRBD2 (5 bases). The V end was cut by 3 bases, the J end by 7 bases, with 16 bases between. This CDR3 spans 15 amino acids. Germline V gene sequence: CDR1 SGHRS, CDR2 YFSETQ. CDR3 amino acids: CASSSSPGKDGELFF. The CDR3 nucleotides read TGCGCCAGCAGCTCCTCTCCCGGGAAAGACGGGGAGCTGTTTTTT. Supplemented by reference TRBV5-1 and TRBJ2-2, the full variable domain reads KAGVTQTPRYLIKTRGQQVTLSCSPISGHRSVSWYQQTPGQGLQFLFEYFSETQRNKGNFPGRFSGRQFSNSRSEMNVSTLELGDSALYLCASSSSPGKDGELFFGEGSRLTVL.

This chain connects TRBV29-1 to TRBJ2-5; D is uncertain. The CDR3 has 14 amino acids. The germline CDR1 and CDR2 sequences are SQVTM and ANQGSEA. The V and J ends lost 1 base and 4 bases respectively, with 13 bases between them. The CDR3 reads CSVEGPPGTETQYF. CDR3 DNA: TGCAGCGTTGAAGGTCCCCCAGGAACAGAGACCCAGTACTTC.

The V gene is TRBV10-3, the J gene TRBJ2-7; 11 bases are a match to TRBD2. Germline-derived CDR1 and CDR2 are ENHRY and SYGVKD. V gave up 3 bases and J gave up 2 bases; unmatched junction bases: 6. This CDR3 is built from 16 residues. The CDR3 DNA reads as TGTGCCATCAGTGACCTGGGTAGCGGGGGGGCCTACGAGCAGTACTTC. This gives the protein CAISDLGSGGAYEQYF.

In DNA, the CDR3 is TGCAGCGCCCCCGGACAGGGTGGGAACACTGAAGCTTTCTTT. Encoded protein: CSAPGQGGNTEAFF. This chain joins TRBV29-1 and TRBJ1-1, with 8 bases lining up with TRBD1. J gave up 1 base and V 7 bases, and 8 bases lay outside the gene matches. Germline CDR1 and CDR2: SQVTM and ANQGSEA. The CDR3 consists of 14 residues.